These T cell receptor beta chains were read from a single sample in a study of cytomegalovirus exposure and HLA in healthy donors. Measured with immunoSEQ multiplex PCR; TCRdb has only the in-frame clones, and not every one. The profile covers approximately 210,000 clones, with more than 75% appearing a single time and 1.5% to 2% taken by the ten largest. Input material: PBMCs. These receptors originate from a woman aged 18-29 years in good health and CMV-seronegative. CDR3s include the opening cysteine and the closing phenylalanine or tryptophan. A D gene is named only where the DNA matches it firmly. Clone size is not always given. Where it is, it says once, few, many or a class for expanded clones.

d_gene	j_gene	abundance	v_gene	CDR3nt	CDR3aa
TRBD1	TRBJ2-2	NA	TRBV9	TGTGCCAGCAGCGCCCGGCGGTGGGACAGTACCGGGGAGCTGTTTTTT	CASSARRWDSTGELFF
TRBD1	TRBJ1-4	NA	TRBV28	TGTGCCAGCAGTTTATGGGGGACAGGACGAGGTGAAAAACTGTTTTTT	CASSLWGTGRGEKLFF
NA	TRBJ1-1	NA	TRBV30	TGTGCCTGGACAGACTCAATGAACACTGAAGCTTTCTTT	CAWTDSMNTEAFF
TRBD2	TRBJ2-3	once	TRBV30	TGTGCCTGGAGTGGGGTTAGCGGGAGACGTGCAGATACGCAGTATTTT	CAWSGVSGRRADTQYF
TRBD2	TRBJ2-1	NA	TRBV7-3	TGTGCCAGCAGCTTGACTAGCGGGAGGCCGGGGAATGAGCAGTTCTTC	CASSLTSGRPGNEQFF
TRBD2	TRBJ2-3	NA	TRBV6-6	TGTGCCAGCATCCAATCGGGGGCGGGAGGCAGGGATACGCAGTATTTT	CASIQSGAGGRDTQYF
TRBD2	TRBJ2-7	NA	TRBV9	TGTGCCAGCCGGGGGGACGGTGCCTACGAGCAGTACTTC	CASRGDGAYEQYF
TRBD1	TRBJ2-4	NA	TRBV5-1	TGCGCCAGCAGCCCTAACACGAGGGGGACAGGGGGAGCTCAGTACTTC	CASSPNTRGTGGAQYF
NA	TRBJ1-3	NA	TRBV6-6	TGTGCCAGCAGTCGACAGGACCCTGGAAACACCATATATTTT	CASSRQDPGNTIYF
TRBD1	TRBJ1-3	NA	TRBV6-6	TGTGCCAGCATCATTCAGGGGGATGGAAACACCATATATTTT	CASIIQGDGNTIYF
NA	TRBJ1-2	NA	TRBV5-1	TGCGCCAGCAGCCCCACGGGAGCTAACTATGGCTACACCTTC	CASSPTGANYGYTF
TRBD1	TRBJ2-7	once	TRBV5-8	TGTGCCAGCAGCTTGGGAAGGACAGGGCTGTCCTACGAGCAGTACTTC	CASSLGRTGLSYEQYF
TRBD1	TRBJ1-1	few	TRBV6-4	TGTGCCAGCAGTGACGGGCAGGGGGGCACTGAAGCTTTCTTT	CASSDGQGGTEAFF
TRBD2	TRBJ2-2	NA	TRBV7-6	TGTGCCAGCAGCTCCGGGACTAGCGGGACCAACACCGGGGAGCTGTTTTTT	CASSSGTSGTNTGELFF
NA	TRBJ1-4	once	TRBV7-9	TGTGCCAGCAGCACCCCAGGGTATGAATACGAAAAACTGTTTTTT	CASSTPGYEYEKLFF
NA	TRBJ2-2	once	TRBV4-1	TGCGCCAGCAGCCTGAGAATCGTCGGGACTGTTCGGGCCAACACCGGGGAGCTGTTTTTT	CASSLRIVGTVRANTGELFF
NA	TRBJ1-2	NA	TRBV18	TGTGCCAGCTCACCTTTGGCAGGGCATAACTATGGCTACACCTTC	CASSPLAGHNYGYTF
NA	TRBJ1-4	NA	TRBV7-9	TGTGCCAGCAGCATACTAACTAATGAAAAACTGTTTTTT	CASSILTNEKLFF
NA	TRBJ2-2	NA	TRBV7-6	TGTGCCAGCAGCCAAAGGGGGGGGCTCAACACCGGGGAGCTGTTTTTT	CASSQRGGLNTGELFF
NA	TRBJ2-1	NA	TRBV7-8	TGTGCCAGCAGCTTGGGGGGGGGCGAGCAGTTCTTC	CASSLGGGEQFF
TRBD1	TRBJ2-2	NA	TRBV7-2	TGTGCCAGCAGCTTAGCCGACAGGGCTGGGGAGCTGTTTTTT	CASSLADRAGELFF
TRBD1	TRBJ1-2	NA	TRBV7-9	TGTGCCAGCAGTTTGACAACAGGGGTCAAGGGCTACACCTTC	CASSLTTGVKGYTF
NA	TRBJ2-5	NA	TRBV7-3	TGTGCCAGCAGCTTAACCGGGGGTCAAGAGACCCAGTACTTC	CASSLTGGQETQYF
NA	TRBJ2-7	NA	TRBV6-1	TGTGCCAGCACTAGAGAGGCAGGGTCCTACGAGCAGTACTTC	CASTREAGSYEQYF
NA	TRBJ2-3	few	TRBV4-1	TGCGCCAGCAGCCAGGGAAGGGGCTCCACAGATACGCAGTATTTT	CASSQGRGSTDTQYF
TRBD1	TRBJ1-4	NA	TRBV5-1	TGCGCCAGCAGCTTGGGGACAGGGGGTGAAAAACTGTTTTTT	CASSLGTGGEKLFF
TRBD1	TRBJ1-2	NA	TRBV7-9	TGTGCCAGCAGCCGGCACAGGGGTGGCTACACCTTC	CASSRHRGGYTF
NA	TRBJ1-1	NA	TRBV29-1	TGCAGCGTTGAAGGGCGGTTCATGAACACTGAAGCTTTCTTT	CSVEGRFMNTEAFF
NA	TRBJ1-1	NA	TRBV10-3	TGTGCCATCAGTGAAGGACACGCTGAAGCTTTCTTT	CAISEGHAEAFF
NA	TRBJ2-7	few	TRBV7-9	TGTGCCAGCAGCCCTCGCGGGGGACAAACTTCCTACGAGCAGTACTTC	CASSPRGGQTSYEQYF
NA	TRBJ2-7	NA	TRBV4-1	TGCGCCAGCAGCCTTCAATCCACTCCCCCCAACTACGAGCAGTACTTC	CASSLQSTPPNYEQYF
NA	TRBJ2-6	few	TRBV13	TGTGCCAGCAGTACTGCAGGGGCCTCTGGGGCCAACGTCCTGACTTTC	CASSTAGASGANVLTF
NA	TRBJ2-7	NA	TRBV6-5	TGTGCCAGCAGTACCCCCGGGTCCTACGAGCAGTACTTC	CASSTPGSYEQYF
NA	TRBJ1-2	NA	TRBV5-1	TGCGCCAGCAGCGGCCGGGGGGGCCAAACCTATGGCTACACCTTC	CASSGRGGQTYGYTF
NA	TRBJ1-2	few	TRBV28	TGTGCCAGCAGCCCGCCTGACAGGCCGTATGGCTACACCTTC	CASSPPDRPYGYTF
NA	TRBJ1-2	few	TRBV30	TGTGCCTGGAGTGTAGTCAGCTATGGCTACACCTTC	CAWSVVSYGYTF
NA	TRBJ1-1	NA	TRBV5-1	TGCGCCAGCAGCTTGGCACAGACGAACACTGAAGCTTTCTTT	CASSLAQTNTEAFF
NA	TRBJ1-4	NA	TRBV9	TGTGCCAGCAGCCTGACGGGGGGGCGCGAAAAACTGTTTTTT	CASSLTGGREKLFF
TRBD2	TRBJ2-2	NA	TRBV18	TGTGCCAGCTCACCTCCCGGGACTACCCAGAGGAACGGGGAGCTGTTTTTT	CASSPPGTTQRNGELFF
NA	TRBJ1-1	NA	TRBV6-4	TGTGCCAGCCGCGGGCAGCTGAACACTGAAGCTTTCTTT	CASRGQLNTEAFF
TRBD1	TRBJ1-1	few	TRBV10-3	TGTGCCATCAGCCTGACAGGGAGTAACACTGAAGCTTTCTTT	CAISLTGSNTEAFF
NA	TRBJ1-2	NA	TRBV4-1	TGCGCCAGCAGCCCCCGACAATCACAGGGCTTGTATGGCTACACCTTC	CASSPRQSQGLYGYTF
TRBD1	TRBJ1-6	NA	TRBV4-1	TGCGCCAGCAGCCAAGATGGGGACAGGGGGCGCGATTCACCCCTCCACTTT	CASSQDGDRGRDSPLHF
NA	TRBJ2-3	NA	TRBV7-2	TGTGCCAGCAGCTTAGGCTTTGGGTTCGGGGATACGCAGTATTTT	CASSLGFGFGDTQYF
NA	TRBJ2-7	NA	TRBV9	TGTGCCAGCAGCGTCGAACTTGATTTCAAGCAGTACTTC	CASSVELDFKQYF
TRBD1	TRBJ1-1	NA	TRBV6-4	TGTGCCAGCAGCCCAGGGGGGCAGTACACTGAAGCTTTCTTT	CASSPGGQYTEAFF
TRBD1	TRBJ2-7	NA	TRBV7-9	TGTTCCAGCAGTTCGGACAGGAACTCCTACGAGCAGTACTTC	CSSSSDRNSYEQYF
NA	TRBJ1-3	NA	TRBV10-1	TGCGCCACCGCGGGGGCTGGAAACACCATATATTTT	CATAGAGNTIYF
NA	TRBJ2-5	NA	TRBV9	TGTGCCAGCAGCGTAGACAGGGGGGGGGAGACCCAGTACTTC	CASSVDRGGETQYF
TRBD2	TRBJ2-7	NA	TRBV5-6	TGTGCCAGCAGCTGGTTAGCGGGAGGGATTAACTACGAGCAGTACTTC	CASSWLAGGINYEQYF
NA	TRBJ2-1	NA	TRBV6-1	TGTGTCAGCGTACGAAACAGTGAGCAGTTCTTC	CVSVRNSEQFF
TRBD1	TRBJ2-3	NA	TRBV2	TGTGCCAGCAGTGGTTTAGGGGACAGGGGTACAGATACGCAGTATTTT	CASSGLGDRGTDTQYF